The present TCR beta chain was sequenced within a study of shared clonotypes between healthy human individuals. Broader study findings: When compared with the clonotypes that were shared by all four sorted-subset donors, the non-shared clonotypes turned out to have lower generation probabilities.

Comments on this clone: Its antigen is currently unknown.

Trimming shortened V by 1 base and J by 5 bases, and 12 bases separated the two germline ends. Germline CDR1 reads MNHNS; CDR2 reads SASEGT. CDR3 length: 15 residues. The method was immunoSEQ multiplex PCR; TCRdb's version includes in-frame clones alone and lacks a portion of them. Of 1.5 million to 2.5 million clones in the sample, approximately 94% are singletons; the top ten hold approximately 1.2%. CD45RO negativity and positive selection for CCR7 defined naive CD8 cells, a population that excluded terminally differentiated effector memory CD45RA+ cells. The rearrangement uses TRBV6-1 and TRBJ1-5; a possible D gene is TRBD1 (5 bases). Sequencing used naive CD8+ T cells sorted from blood. The sequence was collected from a young man in good health. The CDR3 protein is CASSEGDERDQPQHF. The CDR3 DNA follows: TGTGCCAGCAGTGAAGGGGACGAGAGGGATCAGCCCCAGCATTTT.